Each of the 5 T cell receptor beta chains below was sequenced from the same sample in a study of blood T cell repertoires in COVID-19. Method: immunoSEQ multiplex PCR; TCRdb's copy keeps in-frame clones and lacks some. The sample holds roughly 64,000 clones, about nine tenths seen once. Sequencing was done on a sample of peripheral blood. The origin of the receptors is a man in his fifties with active COVID-19.

This clone was counted between two and nine times. The V call is TRBV21-1, the J call TRBJ1-1; the DNA was not compared with TRBD1, the D call given in the table. TRBV21-1 is classified as a pseudogene. The CDR3 consists of 18 residues. CDR3 amino acids: CASSKREGQGRITTEAFF. CDR3 DNA sequence: TGTGCCAGCAGCAAAAGGGAGGGACAGGGACGAATTACCACTGAAGCTTTCTTT.

With regard to this clone: The same CDR3 also results from other DNA sequences found in this sample. The chain is built from TRBV7-8 and TRBJ2-1; D gene uncertain. Germline V gene data show CDR1 as SGHVS and CDR2 as FQNEAQ. V was clipped by 0 bases and J by 4 bases, with 7 bases between them. CDR3 length equals 14 residues. CDR3 DNA: TGTGCCAGCAGCTTAGCGGGCCGATACAATGAGCAGTTCTTC. Translation gives CASSLAGRYNEQFF. Based on the CDR3 plus reference TRBV7-8 and TRBJ2-1, the full variable domain is GAGVSQSPRYKVAKRGQDVALRCDPISGHVSLFWYQQALGQGPEFLTYFQNEAQLDKSGLPSDRFFAERPEGSVSTLKIQRTQQEDSAVYLCASSLAGRYNEQFFGPGTRLTVL.

The J gene is TRBJ2-3, the V gene TRBV2; 11 nucleotides match TRBD2. Germline CDR1 SNHLY, CDR2 FYNNEI. The CDR3 length is 16 residues. The J segment lost 3 bases and the V segment lost 2 bases, leaving 4 bases of the junction unmatched. The CDR3 is CASSESLAGGTDTQYF. The DNA for the CDR3 is TGTGCCAGCAGTGAATCCCTAGCGGGAGGAACAGATACGCAGTATTTT.

The chain uses TRBV20-1 and TRBJ2-3; D is undetermined. Per germline, CDR1 DFQATT and CDR2 SNEGSKA (reference sequence). The CDR3 totals 11 residues. Between the trimmed V and J ends, which lost 6 bases and 2 bases, there was a span of 6 bases. The CDR3: CSARITDTQYF. The CDR3 DNA sequence: TGCAGTGCCAGGATCACAGATACGCAGTATTTT.

The gene calls are TRBV15 and TRBJ2-3; D may be TRBD2 (6 bases). Germline CDR1 is LNHNV and CDR2 is YYDKDF (reference sequence). This CDR3 has 17 amino acids. V was cut by 3 bases and J by 1 base, with 17 bases left in between. CDR3 DNA sequence: TGTGCCACCAGCAGGAACGCCCTAGGAGGGGGCACAGATACGCAGTATTTT. This encodes CATSRNALGGGTDTQYF.